The 25 T cell receptor beta chains reported below all come from one sample, sequenced in a study of blood T cell repertoires in COVID-19. The method was immunoSEQ multiplex PCR; TCRdb's version includes in-frame clones alone and lacks a portion of them. The table lists under 400,000 clones, approximately 89% of them singletons, with 1.5% to 2% in the top ten. The sample was peripheral blood. The receptors stem from a woman in her twenties or thirties with COVID-19, enrolled during active disease.

V usage is TRBV2 and J usage is TRBJ1-1; the match to TRBD1 covers 8 bases. Trimming at V came to 6 bases and at J to 10 bases, leaving 7 bases not matched to a gene. Germline values: CDR1 SNHLY, CDR2 FYNNEI. The CDR3 consists of 12 residues. This chain's CDR3 is CASRTGTGVAFF. CDR3 sequence (DNA): TGTGCCAGCAGAACCGGGACAGGAGTAGCTTTCTTT.

Only one count was recorded for this clone. The chain carries TRBV19 and TRBJ1-2, with 7 bases lining up with TRBD1. The junction had 5 bases not matched to a gene; V was cut back by 3 bases and J by 4 bases. This CDR3 is 14 amino acids long. Germline V gene sequence: CDR1 LNHDA, CDR2 SQIVND (reference sequence). CDR3 residues: CASSIGGQVYGYTF. The CDR3 DNA is TGTGCCAGTAGTATCGGTGGACAGGTCTATGGCTACACCTTC.

The chain joins TRBV5-1 to TRBJ2-1; D may be TRBD1 (5 bases). The CDR3 runs to 15 residues. The germline CDR1 and CDR2 sequences are SGHRS and YFSETQ. Trimming took off 1 base at V and 2 bases at J, with 10 bases between the two ends. CDR3 protein: CASSLQGDPYNEQFF. The CDR3 DNA reads TGCGCCAGCAGCTTGCAGGGTGACCCCTACAATGAGCAGTTCTTC.

V is TRBV5-1 and J is TRBJ1-6, with D perhaps TRBD1 (5 bases). V lost 6 bases and J lost 8, with 9 bases in between. Germline V lookup: CDR1 SGHRS, CDR2 YFSETQ. The CDR3 runs 12 residues. The CDR3: CASKGADSPLHF. For the CDR3, the DNA is TGCGCCAGCAAAGGGGCAGATTCACCCCTCCACTTT.

V usage is TRBV27 and J usage is TRBJ2-1; D is possibly TRBD2 (7 bases). There are 16 residues in the CDR3. Trimming stripped 3 bases from V and 0 bases from J, with 12 bases between. Germline V gives CDR1 MNHEY, CDR2 SMNVEV (reference sequence). In DNA, the CDR3 is TGTGCCAGCAGTTTCTTCGGGGGGCACTCCTACAATGAGCAGTTCTTC. This codes for CASSFFGGHSYNEQFF.

The V call is TRBV6-5, the J call TRBJ1-2, with a tentative D call TRBD1 (6 bases). The germline CDR1 and CDR2 sequences are MNHEY and SVGAGI. The CDR3 extends over 12 amino acids. The V end was cut by 7 bases, the J end by 8 bases, with 14 bases between. DNA for the CDR3: TGTGCCAGCACCTACCGGGGGGCCGGCTACACCTTC. Translation: CASTYRGAGYTF.

The rearrangement links TRBV14 to TRBJ2-5; weak D call: TRBD2 (5 bases). Germline CDR1 is SGHDN and CDR2 is FVKESK. Trimming removed 3 bases from V and 5 bases from J, with 16 bases in between. This CDR3 has 15 amino acids. The CDR3 DNA reads TGTGCCAGCAGCCAGGTAAGAGGGCTCGGTGAGACCCAGTACTTC. Amino acid sequence: CASSQVRGLGETQYF.

The chain links TRBV18 to TRBJ2-1; D perhaps matches TRBD2 (6 bases). Looked up from germline, CDR1 is KGHSH and CDR2 is LQKENI. This CDR3 is built from 15 residues. V gave up 2 bases and J gave up 2 bases, with 10 bases separating them. Here the CDR3 DNA reads TGTGCCAGCTCACCAAGCGGAGGGCCCTACAATGAGCAGTTCTTC. Residues: CASSPSGGPYNEQFF.

This chain joins TRBV2 and TRBJ2-2, with D hard to call. This CDR3 spans 15 amino acids. V was cut by 4 bases and J by 6 bases, with 15 bases left in between. CDR1 is SNHLY and CDR2 is FYNNEI in the germline V gene. This chain's CDR3 is CASSGPLVVPGELFF. The CDR3 nucleotides are TGTGCCAGCAGTGGCCCCCTAGTAGTGCCCGGGGAGCTGTTTTTT. The full variable domain, in which reference TRBV2 and TRBJ2-2 provide the parts outside the CDR3, is EPEVTQTPSHQVTQMGQEVILRCVPISNHLYFYWYRQILGQKVEFLVSFYNNEISEKSEIFDDQFSVERPDGSNFTLKIRSTKLEDSAMYFCASSGPLVVPGELFFGEGSRLTVL.

The DNA of the CDR3 is TGTGCCAGCAGTGAAGCGCAGGGTGGGACAGGGAGCTACACTCACAATCAGCCCCAGCATTTT. Amino acid sequence: CASSEAQGGTGSYTHNQPQHF. The chain links TRBV6-1 to TRBJ1-5; 9 bases match TRBD1. There are 21 residues in the CDR3. V was clipped by 0 bases and J by 3 bases; unmatched bases: 18. Germline loops: CDR1 MNHNS, CDR2 SASEGT.

The CDR3 region is CATSRVTGGNTEAFF. In nucleotides, the CDR3 is TGTGCCACCAGCAGAGTTACCGGGGGTAACACTGAAGCTTTCTTT. The chain carries TRBV15 and TRBJ1-1, with a possible D match to TRBD1 (5 bases). This CDR3 has 15 residues. V dropped 1 base and J dropped 2 bases, with 11 bases sitting between them. Germline V gene sequence: CDR1 LNHNV, CDR2 YYDKDF (reference sequence).

The rearrangement joins TRBV27 to TRBJ2-3; D perhaps matches TRBD1 (5 bases). Looked up from germline, CDR1 is MNHEY and CDR2 is SMNVEV (reference sequence). Trimming stripped 5 bases from V and 2 bases from J, with 11 bases between. The CDR3 runs to 14 residues. CDR3 sequence reads: CASSPTTATDTQYF. The CDR3, as DNA: TGTGCCAGCAGTCCCACGACAGCCACAGATACGCAGTATTTT.

CDR3 region: CASSLNSGDVAFF. The DNA for the CDR3 is TGTGCCAGCAGCTTGAATTCAGGGGATGTAGCTTTCTTT. The gene calls are TRBV5-5 and TRBJ1-1; D may be TRBD1 (6 bases). Trimming removed 1 base from V and 10 bases from J, with 14 bases in between. The length of the CDR3 is 13 residues. Germline-derived CDR1 and CDR2 are SGHKS and YYEKEE (reference sequence).

The chain employs TRBV5-1 and TRBJ2-7; weak D call: TRBD1 (5 bases). The CDR3 loop spans 15 amino acids. Germline V gene lookup returns CDR1 SGHRS and CDR2 YFSETQ. V was cut by 3 bases and J by 0 bases, with 13 bases left in between. The CDR3 loop is CASSSQGITSYEQYF. Here the CDR3 DNA reads TGCGCCAGCAGCTCGCAGGGTATAACCTCCTACGAGCAGTACTTC.

This clone was recorded once. The rearrangement links TRBV4-2 to TRBJ2-3; D remains unclear. The CDR3 loop spans 13 amino acids. Germline CDR1 reads LGHNA; CDR2 reads YNFKEQ. V was clipped by 6 bases and J by 2 bases, with 9 bases between them. The CDR3 nucleotides are TGTGCCAGCAGTAGCCCGGACACAGATACGCAGTATTTT. Residues: CASSSPDTDTQYF.

The chain has TRBV2 and TRBJ2-7; 9 bases are a match to TRBD1. This CDR3 has 15 residues. Germline CDR1 SNHLY, CDR2 FYNNEI. Trimming removed 3 bases from V and 1 base from J; junction bases left unmatched: 4. The CDR3 loop is CASSEGQGGSYEQYF. In DNA form, the CDR3 reads TGTGCCAGCAGTGAGGGACAGGGAGGGTCCTACGAGCAGTACTTC. Together with reference TRBV2 and TRBJ2-7, the CDR3 gives the full variable domain: EPEVTQTPSHQVTQMGQEVILRCVPISNHLYFYWYRQILGQKVEFLVSFYNNEISEKSEIFDDQFSVERPDGSNFTLKIRSTKLEDSAMYFCASSEGQGGSYEQYFGPGTRLTVT.

J is TRBJ1-2 and V is TRBV5-6; weak D call: TRBD1 (6 bases). The CDR3 is 14 amino acids. V lost 1 base and J 8 bases, leaving 15 bases between the germline ends. Germline values: CDR1 SGHDT, CDR2 YYEEEE. The CDR3 DNA reads TGTGCCAGCAGCTTGCTTGGCAGGGGCTACGGCTACACCTTC. Its translation: CASSLLGRGYGYTF.

This clone occurred once. The chain links TRBV12-5 to TRBJ2-1, with 12 bases identical to TRBD1. CDR3 size: 17 residues. Germline V CDR1 and CDR2: LGHNT, FRNRAP. The J segment lost 5 bases and the V segment lost 0 bases, leaving 5 bases of the junction unmatched. DNA of the CDR3: TGTGCTAGTGGTTTGGTACTCGGGACAGGGGGCAACAATGAGCAGTTCTTC. It encodes CASGLVLGTGGNNEQFF.

The chain employs TRBV6-2 or TRBV6-3 and TRBJ1-5; 8 nucleotides match TRBD1. The CDR3 is made up of 15 amino acids. J lost 9 bases, V lost 5 bases, and 12 bases had no gene match. Germline CDR1 MNHEY, CDR2 SVGEGT. Here the CDR3 reads CASSPGQEPPRPQHF. The CDR3 region has the DNA TGTGCCAGCAGTCCGGGACAGGAGCCGCCACGGCCCCAGCATTTT.

Comments on this clone: Other DNA sequences in this specimen translate into the identical CDR3. The CDR3 DNA sequence: TGTGCCAGCAGTGTCAGGGAGACCCAGTACTTC. Protein: CASSVRETQYF. This chain connects TRBV2 to TRBJ2-5; unclear D gene. CDR1 and CDR2 from the germline V gene are SNHLY and FYNNEI. The V gene lost 4 bases and the J gene lost 5 bases, with 5 bases spanning the gap. There are 11 residues in the CDR3.

This clone has only a few counts. The chain links TRBV3-1 (or the pseudogene TRBV3-2) to TRBJ1-6, with a possible D match to TRBD1 (5 bases). The CDR3 loop spans 15 amino acids. Germline CDR1 LGHDT, CDR2 YNNKEL (reference sequence). Trimming took off 0 bases at V and 9 bases at J, with 12 bases between the two ends. Written as DNA, the CDR3 is TGTGCCAGCAGCCAAGAGGGGGGGTGGTCTTCACCCCTCCACTTT. Translated: CASSQEGGWSSPLHF.

The DNA of the CDR3 is TGTGCCAGCAGCCACGACAGGGGCTATTCACCCCTCCACTTT. Translation: CASSHDRGYSPLHF. The J gene is TRBJ1-6, the V gene TRBV7-9; 8 positions agree with TRBD1. Trimming removed 5 bases from V and 8 bases from J; junction bases left unmatched: 5. CDR3 length equals 14 residues. The germline gives CDR1 SEHNR, CDR2 FQNEAQ (reference sequence).

The chain has TRBV3-1 (or the pseudogene TRBV3-2) and TRBJ1-1; D unresolved. In germline, CDR1 is LGHDT, CDR2 YNNKEL (reference sequence). The CDR3 runs to 14 residues. Trimming removed 4 bases at V and 0 bases at J, with 9 bases between. The CDR3 nucleotides are TGTGCCAGCAGCCGTCAGACTATGAACACTGAAGCTTTCTTT. It translates to CASSRQTMNTEAFF.

The chain recombines TRBV3-1 (or the pseudogene TRBV3-2) with TRBJ2-3, with TRBD2 matching over 8 bases. CDR1 is LGHDT and CDR2 is YNNKEL in the germline V gene (reference sequence). Trimming at V came to 6 bases and at J to 0 bases, leaving 8 bases not matched to a gene. There are 16 residues in the CDR3. CDR3 DNA sequence: TGTGCCAGCAGAGGCGTCGGGGGGGGTAGCACAGATACGCAGTATTTT. Amino acids: CASRGVGGGSTDTQYF.

This chain uses TRBV4-1 with TRBJ1-1; perhaps TRBD1 as D (5 bases). The CDR3 runs to 14 residues. Trimming cost V 2 bases and J 0 bases, with 7 bases left between them. Germline CDR1 is MGHRA and CDR2 is YSYEKL. CDR3 bases: TGCGCCAGCAGCCAACGACAGTTGAACACTGAAGCTTTCTTT. Its protein product is CASSQRQLNTEAFF.